A selection of T cell receptor beta chains follows, all from one sample in a study of patients and donors after allogeneic stem cell transplantation. TCRdb processed the RT-PCR reads anew with MiXCR; each CDR3 protein has one entry. The sample has 80,000 to 90,000 distinct CDR3 sequences; 40% to 60% are singletons. The sequenced sample was blood, either unsorted or a sorted T cell fraction (not recorded which). The receptors shown here come from a human donor who was either an allogeneic HSCT recipient or a stem cell or donor lymphocyte infusion donor (not recorded which). It is not recorded whose cells these are; they may come from a transplant donor. Each CDR3 is given with its conserved first and last residue. A D gene is named only where the DNA matches it firmly. For some rows the clone size is stated as once, few or many, or as a class when expanded; others skip it.

j_call: TRBJ2-4
d_call: TRBD2
v_call: TRBV20-1
clone_size: .
cdr3_nt: TGCAGTGCTTCCGGACTAGCGCTAAATAACATTCAGTACTTC
cdr3_aa: CSASGLALNNIQYF

j_call: TRBJ1-5
d_call: .
v_call: TRBV28
clone_size: .
cdr3_nt: TGTGCCAGCAAGTGGCTCAGTGATCAGCCCCAGCATTTT
cdr3_aa: CASKWLSDQPQHF

j_call: TRBJ1-4
d_call: TRBD1
v_call: TRBV7-9
clone_size: .
cdr3_nt: TGTGCCAGCAGCTTTACAGGGGAGGATGAAAAACTGTTTTTT
cdr3_aa: CASSFTGEDEKLFF

j_call: TRBJ2-3
d_call: TRBD2
v_call: TRBV6-5
clone_size: .
cdr3_nt: TGTGCCACATCCGGGACTAGCATGGCAGATACGCAGTATTTT
cdr3_aa: CATSGTSMADTQYF

j_call: TRBJ2-5
d_call: .
v_call: TRBV28
clone_size: .
cdr3_nt: TGTGCCAGCAGTTTGATTGGGGTCAATCAAGAGACCCAGTACTTC
cdr3_aa: CASSLIGVNQETQYF

j_call: TRBJ1-3
d_call: .
v_call: TRBV29-1
clone_size: .
cdr3_nt: TGCAGCGTCGTACAGGGAAACACCATATATTTT
cdr3_aa: CSVVQGNTIYF

j_call: TRBJ1-2
d_call: .
v_call: TRBV29-1
clone_size: .
cdr3_nt: TGCAGCGTTGGCGGGGTAGACTATGGCTACACCTTC
cdr3_aa: CSVGGVDYGYTF

j_call: TRBJ1-5
d_call: .
v_call: TRBV11-2
clone_size: few
cdr3_nt: TGTGCCAGCAGCTCGACGGACGGTAGCAATCAGCCCCAGCATTTT
cdr3_aa: CASSSTDGSNQPQHF

j_call: TRBJ1-2
d_call: .
v_call: TRBV7-2
clone_size: .
cdr3_nt: TGTGCCAGCAGCTTAGAAGACAGGCTGAAATCCAACTATGGCTACACCTTC
cdr3_aa: CASSLEDRLKSNYGYTF

j_call: TRBJ2-1
d_call: .
v_call: TRBV29-1
clone_size: .
cdr3_nt: TGCAGCGTTCCCTGGACAGATAGTGGGATCAATGAGCAGTTCTTC
cdr3_aa: CSVPWTDSGINEQFF

j_call: TRBJ2-2
d_call: TRBD1
v_call: TRBV12-3/TRBV12-4
clone_size: .
cdr3_nt: TGTGCCAGCAGTGACTTACAGGGGTGGAACACCGGGGAGCTGTTTTTT
cdr3_aa: CASSDLQGWNTGELFF

j_call: TRBJ2-3
d_call: .
v_call: TRBV20-1
clone_size: .
cdr3_nt: TGCAGTGGAAAAGGGGGAAATTCAGATACGCAGTATTTT
cdr3_aa: CSGKGGNSDTQYF

j_call: TRBJ1-6
d_call: TRBD1
v_call: TRBV12-3/TRBV12-4
clone_size: .
cdr3_nt: TGTGCCAGCAGTTTATACAGGGGGGATTCCTATTCACCCCTCCACTTT
cdr3_aa: CASSLYRGDSYSPLHF

j_call: TRBJ2-1
d_call: .
v_call: TRBV4-3
clone_size: .
cdr3_nt: TGCGCCAGCAGCCAAGTTTCGCCCTGGCCGGGATCTTCTCCGTTCTTC
cdr3_aa: CASSQVSPWPGSSPFF

j_call: TRBJ1-1
d_call: .
v_call: TRBV5-1
clone_size: few
cdr3_nt: TGCGCCAGCAGCTTGAGGACATCCCAGAGGACTGAAGCTTTCTTT
cdr3_aa: CASSLRTSQRTEAFF

j_call: TRBJ1-4
d_call: TRBD1
v_call: TRBV29-1
clone_size: .
cdr3_nt: TGCAGCGTTCCCGGGACAGGGGGAGAAAAACTGTTTTTT
cdr3_aa: CSVPGTGGEKLFF

j_call: TRBJ1-1
d_call: .
v_call: TRBV4-3
clone_size: .
cdr3_nt: TGCGCCAGCAGCCAAGGATGGGTGGTGAACACTGAAGCTTTCTTT
cdr3_aa: CASSQGWVVNTEAFF

j_call: TRBJ2-5
d_call: .
v_call: TRBV28
clone_size: .
cdr3_nt: TGTGCCAGCAGGCTTGGGGCTGGAGGGCAAGAGACCCAGTACTTC
cdr3_aa: CASRLGAGGQETQYF

j_call: TRBJ1-2
d_call: .
v_call: TRBV12-3/TRBV12-4
clone_size: .
cdr3_nt: TGTGCCAGCAGTTTACAGGGTGGGGGCTATGGCTACACCTTC
cdr3_aa: CASSLQGGGYGYTF

j_call: TRBJ1-4
d_call: .
v_call: TRBV9
clone_size: few
cdr3_nt: TGTGCCAGCAGCCCACACAGGGCGGGAGGGGAAAAACTGTTTTTT
cdr3_aa: CASSPHRAGGEKLFF

j_call: TRBJ1-1
d_call: .
v_call: TRBV25-1
clone_size: .
cdr3_nt: TGTGCCAGCAGTGACCTCGACACTGAAGCTTTCTTT
cdr3_aa: CASSDLDTEAFF

j_call: TRBJ1-6
d_call: .
v_call: TRBV11-2
clone_size: few
cdr3_nt: TGTGCCAGCAGGCTCCCAGTCGACAGTTCCCGTTCACCCCTCCACTTT
cdr3_aa: CASRLPVDSSRSPLHF

j_call: TRBJ2-1
d_call: .
v_call: TRBV13
clone_size: .
cdr3_nt: TGTGCCAGCAGCTTAGCCAGGTCGACCTACAATGAGCAGTTCTTC
cdr3_aa: CASSLARSTYNEQFF

j_call: TRBJ1-6
d_call: .
v_call: TRBV12-3/TRBV12-4
clone_size: .
cdr3_nt: TGTGCCAGCAGTTTAATCAGCTCCTATAATTCACCCCTCCACTTT
cdr3_aa: CASSLISSYNSPLHF

j_call: TRBJ1-1
d_call: TRBD1
v_call: TRBV28
clone_size: .
cdr3_nt: TGTGCCAGCTTAGGGACAGGGGGCTTCTCTGAAGCTTTCTTT
cdr3_aa: CASLGTGGFSEAFF

j_call: TRBJ1-2
d_call: TRBD1
v_call: TRBV28
clone_size: .
cdr3_nt: TGTGCCAGCAGTCCCGGACAGGGGCGGATAGGCTACACCTTC
cdr3_aa: CASSPGQGRIGYTF

j_call: TRBJ1-5
d_call: .
v_call: TRBV20-1
clone_size: .
cdr3_nt: TGCAGCACCGGGACGGGGACGCGGCCCCAGCATTTT
cdr3_aa: CSTGTGTRPQHF

j_call: TRBJ2-1
d_call: TRBD2
v_call: TRBV11-2
clone_size: few
cdr3_nt: TGTGCCAGCAGCCCCTCACCGCGTGCGGGAGACAATGAGCAGTTCTTC
cdr3_aa: CASSPSPRAGDNEQFF

j_call: TRBJ2-1
d_call: .
v_call: TRBV9
clone_size: .
cdr3_nt: TGTGCCAGCAGCGTAGCGGCCGGGGACAATGAGCAGTTCTTC
cdr3_aa: CASSVAAGDNEQFF

j_call: TRBJ1-2
d_call: .
v_call: TRBV10-3
clone_size: .
cdr3_nt: TGTGCCATCAGCGGGGGCAGGAATGGCTACACCTTC
cdr3_aa: CAISGGRNGYTF

j_call: TRBJ2-7
d_call: TRBD1
v_call: TRBV20-1
clone_size: .
cdr3_nt: TGCAGTGCCTCGATCGACAGGGAGCACGAGCAGTACTTC
cdr3_aa: CSASIDREHEQYF

j_call: TRBJ1-6
d_call: .
v_call: TRBV9
clone_size: .
cdr3_nt: TGTGCCAGCAGCGTAGAACAGGATAATTCACCCCTCCACTTT
cdr3_aa: CASSVEQDNSPLHF